Below, one TCR beta chain is given with its context. This sample was taken from a study of blood T cell repertoires in COVID-19. Study at large: Donors in the United States, Italy and Spain gave samples during acute or convalescent COVID-19. Sample material is recorded as cDNA or gDNA derived from T cells, B-cell-depleted T cells, or PBMCs.

Original data processing: Amplifying reference gene primers gave estimates of nucleated cell counts. Repertoires were generated with immunoSEQ multiplex PCR, while TCRdb's copy carries only in-frame clones and drops some. V and J calls plus clone size are reproduced from that table; the DNA served to infer D and trimming. The sample lists about 160,000 clones; roughly 90% were seen once. The CDR3 is made up of 12 amino acids. The V end was cut by 4 bases, the J end by 2 bases, with 5 bases between. The V gene's germline CDR1 is SNHLY and CDR2 FYNNEI. Input material: peripheral blood. J is TRBJ2-5 and V is TRBV2; D is ambiguous. The receptor comes from a man between 18 and 35 years old with acute or convalescent COVID-19. This CDR3 reads CASSAGQETQYF. CDR3 nucleotides: TGTGCCAGCAGTGCAGGTCAAGAGACCCAGTACTTC.